This record looks at one T cell receptor beta chain sequence and its context. Its recognized antigen is unknown. No clone much larger than this one lies a single base away; base qualities are absent. The sample comes from a study of blood T cell repertoires in COVID-19 (dated by TCRdb to about 2020). Describing the broader study: Collaborator samples came from the United States, Italy and Spain and covered acute and convalescent phases of COVID-19. Subjects who had been exposed to COVID-19, were actively infected with it, or had recovered from it provided the deeply sampled blood TCRbeta repertoires that made up the dataset. The material from the prospective study consisted of cDNA or gDNA derived from T cells, B-cell-depleted T cells, or PBMCs. The repertoires were released in a freely available public database intended as a resource for research on the immune response to SARS-CoV-2. HLA class I and class II types, where available, came from metadata supplied by the sample provider rather than from assay-based typing. The samples were drawn from the first 160 participants of the ongoing ImmuneRACE study and from some 1,300 subjects provided by 6 global collaborators. Nearly every sample came with metadata listing a de-identified subject ID, COVID-19 status, age in years and sex. What the research found in general, with its limitations: The amount of clinical and demographic metadata varied by source and participant and was provided uncurated.

Whole blood was collected in K2EDTA tubes by collaborating institutions according to the institutions' own protocols. For TCRbeta analysis, collaborator samples were shipped as frozen whole blood, as isolated PBMCs, or as DNA extracted from either sample type. From a lookup of the germline V gene (reference sequence), CDR1 and CDR2 are MNHEY and SMNVEV. Counted from cysteine to phenylalanine, this CDR3 has 16 amino acids. CDR3 DNA is the only sequence kept; it has 48 bases, read in frame from the first base. At the junction V is shortened by 6 bases and J by 5 bases; bases outside the gene matches: 13. TCRbeta CDR3 regions were amplified from genomic DNA using the immunoSEQ Assay, a bias-controlled multiplex PCR. For the original study's pipeline: Within the assay, amplification of reference gene primers was used to estimate how many nucleated cells each sample contained. To quantify the absolute abundance of each unique TCRbeta CDR3 rearrangement, sequence reads were collapsed and filtered. For each sample, productive Simpson clonality was calculated by taking the square root of Simpson's diversity index across productive rearrangements. Sourced from immuneACCESS, this table was stored by TCRdb with only in-frame sequences that have V and J called. A share of the clones is absent; for the studies checked, an unresolved V gene accounts for under half, and the remainder has no known explanation. D and trimming were read from the DNA, whereas the V and J calls and clone size are those reported in that table. This sample has tens of thousands of clones in its table, and around 91% of those were observed once. The ten largest make up roughly 2% of the sample.

Sequenced input: peripheral blood. The source of this sequence is a woman aged 45-59 years in a cohort sampled during active COVID-19. The chain was built from TRBV27 and TRBJ2-5; TRBD2 agrees with 9 junctional bases. CDR3 protein: CASRPMGSGGWETQYF. The nucleotides read TGTGCCAGCAGGCCGATGGGTAGCGGGGGTTGGGAGACCCAGTACTTC.